These 5 T cell receptor beta chains originate from one sample sequenced in a study of blood T cell repertoires in COVID-19. Clones were read by immunoSEQ multiplex PCR, and TCRdb kept only the in-frame ones, dropping some. Of approximately 500,000 clones listed, roughly nine tenths are singletons. The sample was peripheral blood. The receptors derive from a woman aged 50 to 60 with COVID-19, enrolled during active disease.

The chain links TRBV28 to TRBJ2-7, with D perhaps TRBD2 (5 bases). Germline CDR1 reads MDHEN; CDR2 reads SYDVKM. The germline V and J ends were trimmed by 5 bases and 6 bases, with 14 bases remaining between them. CDR3 length equals 13 residues. CDR3 in amino acids: CASSPSGGSEQYF. The CDR3 nucleotides read TGTGCCAGCAGTCCCTCAGGAGGTAGCGAGCAGTACTTC.

The V and J genes are TRBV6-5 and TRBJ2-2; D perhaps matches TRBD1 (6 bases). This CDR3 is built from 13 residues. Germline lookup yields CDR1 MNHEY and CDR2 SVGAGI. V lost 7 bases and J lost 7, with 13 bases in between. The DNA of the CDR3 is TGTGCCAGCAACAAACAGGGAAACGGGGAGCTGTTTTTT. Encoded protein: CASNKQGNGELFF.

The chain employs TRBV27 and TRBJ2-3; no clear D. V dropped 1 base and J dropped 1 base, with 3 bases sitting between them. CDR3 length equals 13 residues. Per germline, CDR1 MNHEY and CDR2 SMNVEV (reference sequence). The CDR3 nucleotides are TGTGCCAGCAGTTTATTAGGCACAGATACGCAGTATTTT. Translated: CASSLLGTDTQYF.

V is TRBV27 and J is TRBJ1-2; 9 bases map to TRBD1. The CDR3 is made up of 14 amino acids. Germline lookup yields CDR1 MNHEY and CDR2 SMNVEV (reference sequence). With V trimmed by 6 bases and J by 6 bases, 8 bases remained unmatched. The CDR3 sequence: CASSRNRGLDGYTF. For the CDR3, the DNA is TGTGCCAGCAGCCGAAACAGGGGGCTGGATGGCTACACCTTC.

The chain uses TRBV4-2 and TRBJ1-5; no definite D call. V shed 1 base and J shed 0 bases, with 7 bases lying between them. This CDR3 has 15 residues. The germline V gene encodes CDR1 LGHNA and CDR2 YNFKEQ. CDR3 bases: TGTGCCAGCAGCCAAGGTCATTCTAGCAATCAGCCCCAGCATTTT. Its translation: CASSQGHSSNQPQHF.